This T cell receptor (beta chain) comes out of a study of OX40 agonist ivuxolimab in advanced cancers. Clones were read by immunoSEQ multiplex PCR, and TCRdb kept only the in-frame ones, dropping some. The sample lists about 60,000 clones, less than 90% seen once, with almost 0.65% in the top ten. The CDR3 extends over 15 amino acids. Germline lookup yields CDR1 MNHNY and CDR2 SVGAGI (reference sequence). V shed 2 bases and J 7 bases; nucleotides not matched to a gene: 5. V gene TRBV6-6 combines with J gene TRBJ1-2; 12 bases line up with TRBD1. The TCR was taken from an adult with an advanced solid tumor such as melanoma, head and neck, liver or kidney cancer. Sequencing was performed on CD4+ or CD8+ T cells sorted from blood, taken in a trial of the OX40 agonist ivuxolimab. CDR3 in DNA: TGTGCCAGCAGTTACCAGGGACAGGGGGCGGGTGGCTACACCTTC. It encodes CASSYQGQGAGGYTF.